The sequence of this T cell receptor (beta chain) was determined in a study of cytomegalovirus exposure and HLA in healthy donors. Overall study context: Around 87 million unique TCRs, all from HLA-typed donors, were included in an early release of the data.

Study outcomes and limitations: Later analysis suggested links between common viral pathogens and several top significant clusters. An analysis done earlier found most TCR beta V segments productive about 87% or about 30% of the time.

Note on this clone: The target antigen is unknown. Other DNA variants within this sample encode the same CDR3.

Germline loops: CDR1 SGHTA, CDR2 FQGTGA. Trimming stripped 2 bases from V and 2 bases from J, with 6 bases between. The CDR3 sequence is 13 residues long. Researchers ran the PCR with 60 Vbeta and 13 Jbeta primers. TCRdb keeps only in-frame clones here, not all; method: immunoSEQ multiplex PCR. This sample has around 120,000 clones, with around 75% found just once. The chain joins TRBV7-3 to TRBJ1-1; D gene ambiguous. Material for sequencing was PBMCs. The TCR comes from a woman younger than 35 in good health and CMV-seronegative. CDR3 in DNA: TGTGCCAGCAGCTTATCAGTCAACACTGAAGCTTTCTTT. This encodes CASSLSVNTEAFF.